This is a list of T cell receptor beta chains from one sample in a study of blood T cell repertoires in COVID-19. Assay: immunoSEQ multiplex PCR; the TCRdb copy retains only in-frame clones and omits some. The sample includes some 230,000 clones, 70% to 90% seen only once; the top ten take about 2.2%. Sequencing used peripheral blood. The receptors were sampled from a man aged 25 to 45 who had recovered from COVID-19. Each CDR3 is given with its conserved first and last residue. D genes are given only for firm matches. The size entry is marked missing in some rows and otherwise reads once, few, many or a size class.

TRBD1	TRBV5-5	few	TRBJ1-4	CASSFGTGGSNEKLFF	TGTGCCAGCAGCTTTGGGACAGGGGGTTCTAATGAAAAACTGTTTTTT
TRBD2	TRBV18	.	TRBJ2-7	CASSTTGTSEDEQYF	TGTGCCAGCTCAACTACCGGGACTAGCGAGGACGAGCAGTACTTC
.	TRBV27	.	TRBJ2-1	CASSRLAGLNNEQFF	TGTGCCAGCAGTCGTTTGGCGGGACTTAACAATGAGCAGTTCTTC
TRBD1	TRBV7-9	many	TRBJ1-2	CASSFAGGSGYTF	TGTGCCAGCAGCTTCGCAGGGGGCAGTGGCTACACCTTC
TRBD1	TRBV19	.	TRBJ1-4	CASSVPGTGDEKLFF	TGTGCCAGTAGTGTTCCCGGGACAGGGGATGAAAAACTGTTTTTT
TRBD1	TRBV7-9	.	TRBJ1-5	CASSLVQGAVQPQHF	TGTGCCAGCAGCTTAGTCCAGGGGGCCGTTCAGCCCCAGCATTTT
TRBD2	TRBV9	few	TRBJ2-3	CASSVIAGGTDTQYF	TGTGCCAGCAGCGTAATAGCGGGGGGCACAGATACGCAGTATTTT
.	TRBV6-2/TRBV6-3	.	TRBJ1-2	CASSNAGSFYGYTF	TGTGCCAGCAGCAACGCGGGCAGCTTCTATGGCTACACCTTC
.	TRBV6-1	few	TRBJ2-3	CASSEALPGGTGTDTQYF	TGTGCCAGCAGTGAAGCGCTTCCCGGCGGAACCGGCACAGATACGCAGTATTTT
.	TRBV10-1	.	TRBJ2-7	CASSAGDGYEQYF	TGCGCCAGCAGTGCGGGGGACGGCTACGAGCAGTACTTC
.	TRBV19	.	TRBJ1-2	CASTYSPHGYTF	TGTGCCAGTACCTATTCGCCCCATGGCTACACCTTC
.	TRBV9	.	TRBJ2-2	CASSSYRDIITGELFF	TGTGCCAGCAGCTCCTACCGGGACATTATCACCGGGGAGCTGTTTTTT
TRBD1	TRBV5-1	few	TRBJ2-7	CASSPGQTYEQYF	TGCGCCAGCAGCCCGGGACAGACCTACGAGCAGTACTTC
.	TRBV7-2	few	TRBJ2-7	CASSLGGASYEQYF	TGTGCCAGCAGCTTGGGGGGGGCATCCTACGAGCAGTACTTC
.	TRBV7-2	.	TRBJ2-7	CASSLGGFYEQYF	TGTGCCAGCAGCTTAGGTGGCTTCTACGAGCAGTACTTC
TRBD1	TRBV7-2	.	TRBJ1-3	CASSLRDRGLGNTIYF	TGTGCCAGCAGCCTACGGGACAGGGGGCTTGGAAACACCATATATTTT
.	TRBV7-7	few	TRBJ1-1	CASSLDRDTEAFF	TGTGCCAGCAGCTTAGACAGGGACACTGAAGCTTTCTTT
TRBD1	TRBV9	.	TRBJ1-1	CASSANGQGEAFF	TGTGCCAGCAGCGCCAACGGACAGGGGGAAGCTTTCTTT
.	TRBV6-1	.	TRBJ1-4	CASSELGQSNEKLFF	TGTGCCAGCAGTGAGCTCGGACAGTCTAATGAAAAACTGTTTTTT
.	TRBV27	.	TRBJ2-5	CADQGQETQYF	TGTGCCGACCAGGGGCAAGAGACCCAGTACTTC
.	TRBV29-1	.	TRBJ1-2	CSAMGGGVKGYTF	TGCAGCGCCATGGGCGGGGGGGTGAAGGGCTACACCTTC
TRBD1	TRBV12-5	.	TRBJ1-2	CASGYPGQGYGYTF	TGTGCTAGTGGCTATCCAGGACAGGGTTATGGCTACACCTTC
TRBD2	TRBV6-5	many	TRBJ2-7	CASMRGDEQYF	TGTGCCAGCATGCGGGGGGACGAGCAGTACTTC
.	TRBV11-3	.	TRBJ1-1	CASSTGLSNTEAFF	TGTGCCAGCAGCACCGGACTGTCGAACACTGAAGCTTTCTTT
TRBD1	TRBV5-1	.	TRBJ1-1	CASGTGEAEAFF	TGCGCCAGCGGGACAGGGGAGGCTGAAGCTTTCTTT
.	TRBV5-1	.	TRBJ2-6	CASSLTERGSGANVLTF	TGCGCCAGCAGCTTGACAGAAAGGGGCTCTGGGGCCAACGTCCTGACTTTC